What follows are 8 T cell receptor beta chains derived from one specimen sequenced in a study of T cell responses to AZD1222 COVID-19 vaccine. Only in-frame clones appear in the TCRdb table, and some are missing; sequencing was by immunoSEQ multiplex PCR. Among about 55,000 clones listed, roughly 80% were seen once. Here the sequenced sample was peripheral blood, taken 28 days after the second AZD1222 dose. The origin of the receptors is an adult who received the AZD1222 COVID-19 vaccine.

CDR3 in amino acids: CASSLLSGQASYQPQHF. The CDR3 DNA reads TGTGCCAGCAGCTTACTTTCAGGACAGGCAAGCTATCAGCCCCAGCATTTT. V gene TRBV7-8 combines with J gene TRBJ1-5; 7 nucleotides agree with TRBD1. With 2 bases clipped from V and 5 bases from J, the junction kept 12 bases outside the gene matches. The germline V gene has CDR1 SGHVS and CDR2 FQNEAQ. The CDR3 has 17 amino acids. The entire variable domain, with the rest obtained from reference TRBV7-8 and TRBJ1-5, is as follows: GAGVSQSPRYKVAKRGQDVALRCDPISGHVSLFWYQQALGQGPEFLTYFQNEAQLDKSGLPSDRFFAERPEGSVSTLKIQRTQQEDSAVYLCASSLLSGQASYQPQHFGDGTRLSIL.

Remarks on this clone: At one of its ends the junction is not consistent with the germline gene, which may arise from a read error. This sequence joins TRBV7-7 and TRBJ2-3; 14 nucleotides align to TRBD2. Germline CDR1 is SSHAT and CDR2 is FNYEAQ (reference sequence). The CDR3 is made up of 16 amino acids. CDR3 loop: CASSSGLAGVSDTQYF. In DNA, the CDR3 is TGTGCTAGCAGCTCGGGACTAGCGGGAGTGTCAGATACGCAGTATTTT.

This chain connects TRBV28 to TRBJ1-2; perhaps TRBD1 as D (5 bases). Trimming pared 4 bases from V and 4 bases from J, leaving 13 bases between. The CDR3 is made up of 14 amino acids. Germline CDR1 MDHEN, CDR2 SYDVKM. This chain's CDR3 is CASSYPGLGYGYTF. DNA of the CDR3: TGTGCCAGCAGTTATCCGGGGCTCGGCTATGGCTACACCTTC.

This clone has only a few counts. The chain carries TRBV2 and TRBJ2-7, with TRBD2 matching 7 bases. The CDR3 sequence is 14 residues long. J lost 3 bases, V lost 7 bases, and 9 bases had no gene match. The V gene's germline CDR1 is SNHLY and CDR2 FYNNEI. In DNA form, the CDR3 reads TGTGCCAGCACCCTTCAATCGGGAGGCTACGAGCAGTACTTC. Amino acids: CASTLQSGGYEQYF.

V usage is TRBV5-1 and J usage is TRBJ1-2, with TRBD1 matching over 10 bases. The CDR3 spans 14 residues. V lost 2 bases to trimming and J lost 5 bases; unmatched junction nucleotides: 3. The germline V gene has CDR1 SGHRS and CDR2 YFSETQ. CDR3 sequence (DNA): TGCGCCAGCAGCTTACCGGGACAGGGGTATGGCTACACCTTC. The encoded protein is CASSLPGQGYGYTF.

The chain uses TRBV15 and TRBJ1-2, with a weak D call TRBD1 (6 bases). CDR3 size: 16 residues. V lost 2 bases and J lost 6, with 19 bases in between. CDR1 is LNHNV and CDR2 is YYDKDF in the germline V gene (reference sequence). The CDR3 nucleotides read TGTGCCACCAGCAGAAACACAGGGCCCACGTTAAATGGCTACACCTTC. This encodes CATSRNTGPTLNGYTF.

The CDR3 DNA follows: TGTGCCAGCAGCCGGGGACTAGCGGGGACCGGGGAGCTGTTTTTT. This gives the protein CASSRGLAGTGELFF. The genes are TRBV11-3 and TRBJ2-2; TRBD2 matches at 13 bases. This CDR3 region has 15 residues. CDR1 and CDR2 from the germline V gene are SGHNT and YENEEA. With 5 bases clipped from V and 5 bases from J, the junction kept 2 bases outside the gene matches. The whole variable domain, remainder taken from reference TRBV11-3 and TRBJ2-2, is EAGVVQSPRYKIIEKKQPVAFWCNPISGHNTLYWYLQNLGQGPELLIRYENEEAVDDSQLPKDRFSAERLKGVDSTLKIQPAELGDSAVYLCASSRGLAGTGELFFGEGSRLTVL.

The gene calls are TRBV2 and TRBJ1-1, with D possibly TRBD1 on 6 matching bases. CDR3 length: 13 amino acids. V was cut by 5 bases and J by 2 bases, with 9 bases left in between. Germline V gives CDR1 SNHLY, CDR2 FYNNEI. The CDR3 sequence is CASSSDRNTEAFF. CDR3 in DNA: TGTGCCAGCAGTTCGGACAGAAACACTGAAGCTTTCTTT.